This T cell receptor beta chain was observed in a study of CD8+ T cells in alopecia areata (dated 2018 in TCRdb). For the wider study: The treated patients, all with moderate-to-severe alopecia areata, were enrolled in an open-label pilot trial of oral tofacitinib given at 5 to 10 mg twice daily. Patients stayed on tofacitinib for 6 to 18 months and then had 6 months of follow-up off drug so that delayed response and recurrence could be assessed. The SALT score, which quantifies the percentage of affected scalp surface area, was used to measure disease severity in treated patients. To study T cell clonal expansion in alopecia areata, the researchers applied high-throughput TCRbeta sequencing to both the C3H/HeJ mouse model and human patients. In humans, TCRbeta sequencing was performed on scalp tissue and on sorted CD4+ and CD8+ peripheral blood T cells from healthy controls and from patients with patchy or totalis/universalis alopecia areata. Tofacitinib-treated patients had biopsies at baseline and at 4 and 24 weeks of treatment, with a later scalp biopsy in several patients. Clonality in the scalp was compared among normal scalp (n=4), patchy alopecia areata scalp (n=8), and alopecia totalis/universalis scalp (n=8). RNA came from the PAXgene miRNA kit for fixed scalp, the miRNeasy kit for PBMCs, and the RNeasy kit for mouse skin. TCRbeta CDR3 regions were amplified by immunoSEQ multiplex PCR with 35 Vbeta forward and 13 Jbeta reverse primers.

Its CDR3 holds 11 amino acids, cysteine through phenylalanine. Here the CDR3 DNA is all that survives: 33 bases in frame from base 1. CDR1 and CDR2, looked up from the germline V gene (reference sequence), are SEHNR and FQNEAQ. Ends trimmed: V by 10 bases, J by 3 bases; bases unmatched to a gene: 1. Beyond this particular receptor, the publication reports: Scalp TCR repertoire analysis is complicated because resident alphabeta T cells in normal human skin are also sequenced, whereas mouse skin is dominated by gammadelta T cells. Higher clonality and more expanded CD8+ clones were observed in lesional scalp than in normal scalp, particularly in alopecia totalis/universalis, a finding suggestive of antigenic drive. Tofacitinib significantly decreased scalp clonality and the number of expanded CD8+ clones among the top 100 scalp clones. Because the treated cohort was small and had only one nonresponder, larger studies are needed to examine links between baseline CD8+ expansion and response. TCR sequences shared between patients were less clear than in mice, possibly partly because of HLA diversity in the patient population. During tofacitinib treatment, many expanded lesional clones stuck around in both scalp and blood, and this persistence may partly explain why relapse happens after treatment is stopped.

Points on this clone: The specificity of this receptor is unknown. Qualities for individual bases were not recorded, and no much larger clone is one base off.

Library preparation employed the immunoSEQ multiplex PCR assay. For TCR sequencing, RNA was extracted from every sample and reverse transcribed into cDNA to serve as template. SuperScript III was used for first-strand cDNA synthesis, primed with a 2:1 mix of oligo-dT and random hexamers. A synthetic immune receptor repertoire was used to gauge amplification bias, and whatever bias remained was removed computationally. The authors processed their data as follows. Raw reads were preprocessed to remove errors, and CDR3 was defined by IMGT conventions from the conserved cysteine to phenylalanine. Clonality was calculated as 1 minus Shannon entropy normalized by log2 of the number of productive unique TCRs. Scalp TCRbeta sequences were cross-referenced with sorted blood CD4 and CD8 repertoires so that the CD4 or CD8 identity of scalp clones could be inferred. The clones in this table, taken by TCRdb from immuneACCESS, are in-frame only. Not every clone is retained; where verified, under half of the shortfall comes from an unresolved V gene, and the cause of the rest is unknown. V and J calls and clone size are copied from that table; D and trimming were computed from the DNA. The sample table lists 210,000 or so clones, roughly three fifths of them with a count of one. Jointly, the top ten make up roughly 1.2% of the sample.

In the paper's terms, the treatment or condition label means: oral pan-JAK inhibitor, 5-10 mg twice daily. Peripheral blood and lesional scalp punch biopsies were obtained from patients with alopecia areata. PBMCs were separated by density centrifugation and stained for CD3, CD4 and CD8, after which CD4+ and CD8+ T cells were sorted on a FACSAria. The TCR was taken from a human donor with alopecia areata. The sequences come from CD4+ T cells sorted from blood, collected between weeks 44 and 45, from a patient treated with tofacitinib. The chain is encoded by TRBV7-9 joined to TRBJ2-3, and 7 junction bases match TRBD2. The nucleotide sequence is TGTGCCACCGGGGGGACAGATACGCAGTATTTT. Its protein reads: CATGGTDTQYF.